The rows below give T cell receptor beta chains drawn from one sample of a study of blood T cells in healthy people across ages. TCRdb reanalysed the 5' RACE reads using MiXCR and keeps one entry per CDR3 protein. Found here are about 650,000 distinct CDR3 sequences, roughly 32% of them singletons; the top ten hold 15%. Sequencing input: blood. The receptors were sampled from a woman of 80 years or more in good health. The CDR3 runs from the conserved cysteine through the conserved F or W. A D gene is named only where the DNA matches it firmly. Clone size is stated in some rows and not others, as once, few, many or a class when expanded.

>TRBV6-5|TRBJ1-6|few|TRBD1
CASKDRGFSPLHF
TGTGCCAGCAAAGACAGGGGATTCTCACCCCTCCACTTT
>TRBV20-1|TRBJ1-5|NA|NA
CSARGLAGYSQPQHF
TGCAGTGCTAGAGGATTGGCAGGGTACAGTCAGCCCCAGCATTTT
>TRBV27|TRBJ2-5|few|TRBD2
CASSFRAGGFQETQYF
TGTGCCAGCAGTTTCCGGGCGGGGGGGTTCCAAGAGACCCAGTACTTC
>TRBV6-5|TRBJ2-7|few|NA
CASRRDSPPYEQYF
TGTGCCAGCAGGCGCGACAGTCCTCCCTACGAGCAGTACTTC
>TRBV7-9|TRBJ2-3|many|TRBD2
CASSSTSGNTDTQYF
TGTGCCAGCAGCTCGACTAGCGGTAACACAGATACGCAGTATTTT
>TRBV20-1|TRBJ2-5|many|NA
CSARLSGDTRKTQYF
TGCAGTGCTAGACTGTCAGGGGACACCCGAAAGACCCAGTACTTC
>TRBV7-3|TRBJ1-6|few|NA
CASRRERAPNSPLHF
TGTGCCAGCAGGAGGGAAAGGGCTCCAAATTCACCCCTCCACTTT
>TRBV5-1|TRBJ2-5|many|NA
CASSGQAGLEETQYF
TGCGCCAGCAGCGGTCAAGCAGGGCTAGAAGAGACCCAGTACTTC
>TRBV20-1|TRBJ1-2|NA|TRBD1
CSARRDREAGGYTF
TGCAGTGCAAGGAGGGACAGGGAAGCGGGCGGCTACACCTTC
>TRBV30|TRBJ1-5|NA|NA
CAWSQGQGNQPQHF
TGTGCCTGGAGCCAGGGTCAGGGCAATCAGCCCCAGCATTTT
>TRBV2|TRBJ1-4|NA|NA
CASTSLSKINEKLFF
TGTGCCAGCACCTCGTTATCCAAGATCAATGAAAAACTGTTTTTT
>TRBV20-1|TRBJ1-6|many|NA
CSASDLRGNSPLHF
TGCAGTGCTAGTGATCTAAGAGGGAATTCACCCCTCCACTTT
>TRBV5-1|TRBJ1-2|many|TRBD1
CASSLGGTAKNYGYTF
TGCGCCAGCAGCTTGGGTGGGACAGCGAAGAACTATGGCTACACCTTC
>TRBV5-1|TRBJ2-7|NA|NA
CASSLTTGQYEQYF
TGCGCCAGCAGCTTGACGACAGGCCAGTACGAGCAGTACTTC
>TRBV12-3/TRBV12-4|TRBJ2-3|NA|NA
CASRFITDTQYF
TGTGCCAGCAGATTCATAACAGATACGCAGTATTTT
>TRBV5-1|TRBJ1-1|many|NA
CASSQSGGAVIAEAFF
TGCGCCAGCAGCCAGTCGGGGGGGGCCGTAATCGCTGAAGCTTTCTTT
>TRBV7-3|TRBJ1-1|NA|NA
CASSYLTSTEAFF
TGTGCCAGCAGCTACCTGACAAGCACTGAAGCTTTCTTT
>TRBV28|TRBJ1-4|few|NA
CASSATGTPNEKLFF
TGTGCCAGCAGCGCGACCGGGACTCCCAATGAAAAACTGTTTTTT
>TRBV3-1|TRBJ1-2|many|TRBD1
CASSPWTGANYGYTF
TGTGCCAGCAGCCCATGGACAGGGGCCAACTATGGCTACACCTTC
>TRBV11-2|TRBJ2-7|NA|NA
CASSAEAGYEQYF
TGTGCCAGCAGCGCCGAGGCGGGATACGAGCAGTACTTC
>TRBV11-3|TRBJ2-3|few|NA
CASSRGSYTSDTQYF
TGTGCCAGCAGCCGGGGGTCATATACCTCAGATACGCAGTATTTT
>TRBV29-1|TRBJ2-5|many|NA
CSAEGPVGETQYF
TGCAGCGCTGAGGGACCTGTCGGGGAGACCCAGTACTTC
>TRBV3-1|TRBJ1-3|NA|NA
CASSQGPPSSGNTIYF
TGTGCCAGCAGCCAAGGGCCCCCGAGCTCTGGAAACACCATATATTTT
>TRBV27|TRBJ1-5|NA|NA
CASSRNGWGGNQPQHF
TGTGCCAGCAGCCGTAACGGGTGGGGAGGCAATCAGCCCCAGCATTTT
>TRBV20-1|TRBJ1-5|many|TRBD1
CSAREPSRGKGGNQPQHF
TGCAGTGCTAGAGAACCCTCCAGGGGGAAGGGTGGCAATCAGCCCCAGCATTTT
>TRBV7-2|TRBJ2-7|NA|NA
CASSLHQGEASYEQYF
TGTGCCAGCAGCCTACATCAAGGGGAGGCCTCCTACGAGCAGTACTTC
>TRBV6-2/TRBV6-3|TRBJ2-5|many|TRBD2
CASRTSGGPQETQYF
TGTGCCAGCAGGACTAGCGGGGGGCCGCAAGAGACCCAGTACTTC
>TRBV6-5|TRBJ1-6|many|NA
CASRADLYNSPLHF
TGTGCCAGCCGTGCGGACCTCTATAATTCACCCCTCCACTTT
>TRBV6-1|TRBJ1-6|few|NA
CASSPAGYNSPLHF
TGTGCCAGCAGCCCGGCAGGCTATAATTCACCCCTCCACTTT
>TRBV20-1|TRBJ1-3|few|NA
CSARTGARGNTIYF
TGCAGTGCTAGAACTGGGGCGCGGGGAAACACCATATATTTT
>TRBV7-2|TRBJ1-1|few|NA
CASSPGGGRGRGVGAFF
TGTGCCAGCAGCCCAGGTGGGGGGCGCGGGAGGGGCGTCGGAGCTTTCTTT
>TRBV9|TRBJ2-7|many|TRBD2
CASSVSSGGLLNEQYF
TGTGCCAGCAGCGTTTCATCGGGGGGGCTTCTAAACGAGCAGTACTTC
>TRBV11-2|TRBJ2-7|NA|TRBD1
CASSLVTDRVHF
TGTGCCAGCAGCTTAGTTACGGACAGGGTTCACTTC
>TRBV6-1|TRBJ1-4|NA|NA
CASSEALQGSFSTNEKLFF
TGTGCCAGCAGTGAAGCGCTTCAGGGGTCCTTTTCAACTAATGAAAAACTGTTTTTT
>TRBV5-1|TRBJ2-7|NA|NA
CASSGLGRTDSYEQYF
TGCGCCAGCAGTGGGCTCGGGAGGACAGACTCCTACGAGCAGTACTTC
>TRBV28|TRBJ2-7|many|NA
CASSFSSGVLYEQYF
TGTGCCAGCAGTTTTTCGTCCGGGGTTCTCTACGAGCAGTACTTC